The clone carrying this TCR beta chain rates as large. Plated together were about 200,000 CFSE-labeled responder cells and about 200,000 irradiated, violet-dye-labeled stimulator cells. CFSE-low proliferating responders, CD3+CD4+ and CD3+CD8+, were sorted post-reaction. This sample stems from a study of graft-versus-host responses after intestinal transplantation. General study findings and limits: GvH clones surfaced in recipient marrow, some emerging earlier in ileum or blood.

V lost 7 bases and J lost 0, with 9 bases in between. This CDR3 is 14 amino acids long. CDR1 and CDR2 (germline): LNHDA, SQIVND (reference sequence). Libraries were prepared by immunoSEQ multiplex PCR; TCRdb keeps only in-frame clonotypes and omits some of them. The sample lists some 13,000 clones, approximately 30% occurring once. The clonotype was recovered from a human patient who received an intestinal transplant. The chain uses TRBV19 and TRBJ2-2; D may be TRBD1 (6 bases). Sequences were derived from alloreactive CD4+ T cells from a mixed lymphocyte reaction culture, sampled before intestinal transplant. Subset described: CFSE-low proliferating T cells sorted from roughly 6-day pre-transplant mixed lymphocyte reaction (GvH or HvG direction). CDR3 nucleotide sequence: TGTGCCAGTATCAGACAGGCGAACACCGGGGAGCTGTTTTTT. Amino acid sequence: CASIRQANTGELFF.